This T cell receptor (beta chain) originates from a study of blood T cell repertoires in COVID-19. Study at large: From the United States, Italy and Spain came samples of acute and convalescent COVID-19. The cDNA or gDNA used as material had been derived from T cells, B-cell-depleted T cells, or PBMCs.

Original processing notes: Amplification of reference gene primers provided the estimated nucleated cell counts. Method: immunoSEQ multiplex PCR; TCRdb's copy keeps in-frame clones and lacks some. V and J calls and clone size are those listed in that table; D and trimming were worked out from the DNA. In the table there are about 400,000 clones, about 89% of which are singletons. The V gene end was trimmed by 2 bases and the J gene end by 2 bases; junction bases not matched to a gene: 3. CDR1 SGHRS and CDR2 YFSETQ come from the germline V gene. The length of the CDR3 is 15 residues. This clonotype was sampled from a man aged 40-55 years with acute or convalescent COVID-19. This rearrangement joins TRBV5-1 to TRBJ2-1, with TRBD2 matching 8 bases. The sequencing sample was made of peripheral blood. The CDR3 nucleotides read TGCGCCAGCAGCTTCGGGAGGGCCACCTACAATGAGCAGTTCTTC. Translating it yields CASSFGRATYNEQFF.